This record covers a single TCR beta chain. This sample was taken from a study of T cell changes during pregnancy in multiple sclerosis. Method: immunoSEQ multiplex PCR; TCRdb's copy keeps in-frame clones and lacks some. The sample shows over 30,000 clones, under 95% of them seen only once. Germline V gives CDR1 SEHNR, CDR2 FQNEAQ (reference sequence). This CDR3 comprises 14 residues. J was trimmed by 6 bases and V by 6 bases; bases with no gene match: 7. This material consisted of CD4+ T cells from peripheral blood mononuclear cells, taken in the second trimester of pregnancy. The J gene is TRBJ2-7, the V gene TRBV7-9; the match to TRBD1 covers 11 bases. The TCR sequence derives from a female donor in good health, enrolled as a control in a pregnancy study. For the CDR3, the DNA is TGTGCCAGCAGTACCGGGACAGGGGGACTCGAGCAGTACTTC. Translating gives CASSTGTGGLEQYF.